This T cell receptor beta chain was obtained from a study of brain T cells in children with intractable seizures. Stated time point: blood from clinic visit 5 months post-surgery; TSC patient then seizure free. Sequencing was limited to surgery cases with top T cell transcript signatures in brain tissue. At least one anti-epileptic drug was given before surgery. Profiled with immunoSEQ multiplex PCR; TCRdb holds only in-frame clones, not every one. Of about 320,000 clones listed, 93% are singletons. This CDR3 is 18 amino acids long. Germline V gene lookup returns CDR1 SGDLS and CDR2 YYNGEE. After removal of 0 bases from V and 0 bases from J, the junction contained 5 bases not matched to a gene.

V usage is TRBV9 and J usage is TRBJ2-2, with 10 bases matching TRBD1. The TCR comes from a boy under three years old with tuberous sclerosis and intractable seizures. Sequenced material: peripheral blood, taken about 5 months after surgery. The CDR3 loop is CASSVEGDRGPNTGELFF. The CDR3 nucleotides read TGTGCCAGCAGCGTAGAAGGGGACAGGGGACCGAACACCGGGGAGCTGTTTTTT.